This T cell receptor (beta chain) was recorded in a study of memory CD4+ T cells and cytomegalovirus serostatus. This clone was observed a handful of times. Single viable CD3+CD4+CD8-CD45RO+ cells were sorted as the memory CD4+ T cells. Assay used: immunoSEQ multiplex PCR; TCRdb lists only in-frame clones, some missing. The sample consists of 35,000 to 55,000 clones, around 80% of them appearing once. V lost 3 bases, J lost 6 bases, and 14 bases stayed unmatched. The germline V gene has CDR1 GTSNPN and CDR2 SVGIG (reference sequence). The CDR3 sequence is 17 residues long. The gene calls are TRBV30 and TRBJ1-6; TRBD1 agrees at 7 bases. Input material: memory CD4+ T cells from blood. This clonotype was obtained from an adult in good health and CMV-seronegative. The CDR3 DNA follows: TGTGCCTGGAGGTTACAGGGGTTGAGGGGTCGTAATTCACCCCTCCACTTT. Translating gives CAWRLQGLRGRNSPLHF.